This is a list of T cell receptor beta chains from one sample in a study of blood T cell repertoires in COVID-19. Sequenced by immunoSEQ multiplex PCR; TCRdb stores in-frame clones only, minus some. This repertoire shows roughly 200,000 clones, around nine tenths found once; its top ten account for roughly 5.6%. Sequencing was performed on peripheral blood. These receptors came from a woman aged 40 to 49 who had recovered from COVID-19. The CDR3 runs from the conserved cysteine through the conserved F or W. Fields, in order: CDR3 protein, CDR3 DNA, J gene, V gene, clone size, D gene. A D gene is named only where the DNA matches it firmly. Expanded clones are given a class, and other clones once, few, many or no size at all.

CDR3: CASSEGAGNQPQHF; DNA: TGTGCCAGCAGTGAAGGGGCAGGCAATCAGCCCCAGCATTTT; J: TRBJ1-5; V: TRBV2; size: -; D: -
CDR3: CASSERTVYGYTF; DNA: TGTGCCAGCAGTGAACGGACAGTCTATGGCTACACCTTC; J: TRBJ1-2; V: TRBV2; size: few; D: -
CDR3: CASSFNDRGGAFF; DNA: TGTGCCAGCAGTTTCAATGACAGAGGGGGAGCTTTCTTT; J: TRBJ1-1; V: TRBV28; size: -; D: -
CDR3: CASSRTGGIMNTEAFF; DNA: TGTGCCAGCAGCCGGACAGGGGGCATTATGAACACTGAAGCTTTCTTT; J: TRBJ1-1; V: TRBV7-9; size: -; D: TRBD1
CDR3: CSVEPSGGGFGYTF; DNA: TGCAGCGTTGAACCATCAGGGGGCGGGTTTGGCTACACCTTC; J: TRBJ1-2; V: TRBV29-1; size: once; D: TRBD1
CDR3: CASSSRKTGAGYGYTF; DNA: TGCGCCAGCAGCTCGAGAAAGACAGGGGCAGGGTATGGCTACACCTTC; J: TRBJ1-2; V: TRBV5-1; size: -; D: TRBD1
CDR3: CASSPQGAAEKLFF; DNA: TGTGCCAGTAGTCCACAGGGGGCGGCTGAAAAACTGTTTTTT; J: TRBJ1-4; V: TRBV19; size: -; D: TRBD1
CDR3: CASSQEGSGRAISYEQYF; DNA: TGCGCCAGCAGCCAAGAGGGGAGCGGGAGGGCCATCTCCTACGAGCAGTACTTC; J: TRBJ2-7; V: TRBV4-1; size: -; D: TRBD2
CDR3: CASSYSQDSNQPQHF; DNA: TGTGCCAGCAGTTACTCGCAGGATAGCAATCAGCCCCAGCATTTT; J: TRBJ1-5; V: TRBV6-2/TRBV6-3; size: -; D: -
CDR3: CASSLIGYGYTF; DNA: TGTGCCAGCAGCTTGATCGGGTATGGCTACACCTTC; J: TRBJ1-2; V: TRBV5-6; size: -; D: -
CDR3: CASSLDGRGHEQYF; DNA: TGCGCCAGCAGCTTGGATGGCAGGGGCCACGAGCAGTACTTC; J: TRBJ2-7; V: TRBV5-1; size: few; D: -
CDR3: CASSSTTVLKVSRVTEAFF; DNA: TGTGCCAGCAGCTCCACAACCGTCCTGAAGGTTTCCCGGGTGACTGAAGCTTTCTTT; J: TRBJ1-1; V: TRBV13; size: -; D: -